Included here is one T cell receptor (beta chain) sequence, with context. Its target is not known. The record originates from a study of immune evolution from preneoplasia to lung adenocarcinoma. Overall study results and limits: Clonality was highest in normal lung, lower in later-stage lesions apparently.

Histologic diagnosis was independently verified by two lung pathologists. Clones were read by immunoSEQ multiplex PCR, and TCRdb kept only the in-frame ones, dropping some. This table has thousands of clones, roughly 80% appearing once. V dropped 5 bases and J dropped 0 bases, with 11 bases sitting between them. The germline gives CDR1 MNHEY, CDR2 SMNVEV (reference sequence). The CDR3 totals 14 residues. The sequenced sample consisted of FFPE adjacent normal lung tissue. This TCR came from a person aged 70 to 85 with lung adenocarcinoma. The chain links TRBV27 to TRBJ2-7, with no clear D. CDR3 loop: CASSPRVYSYEQYF. CDR3 bases: TGTGCCAGCAGTCCCCGGGTTTACTCCTACGAGCAGTACTTC.